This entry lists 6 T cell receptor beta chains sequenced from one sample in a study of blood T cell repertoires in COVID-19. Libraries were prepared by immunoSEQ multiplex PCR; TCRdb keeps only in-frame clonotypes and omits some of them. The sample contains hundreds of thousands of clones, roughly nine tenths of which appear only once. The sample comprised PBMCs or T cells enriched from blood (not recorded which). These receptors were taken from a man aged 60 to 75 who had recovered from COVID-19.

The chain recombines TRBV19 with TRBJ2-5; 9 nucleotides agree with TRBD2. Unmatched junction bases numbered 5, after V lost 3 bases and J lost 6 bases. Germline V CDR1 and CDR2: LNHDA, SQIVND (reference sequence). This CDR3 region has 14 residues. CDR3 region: CASSISGGRKTQYF. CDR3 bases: TGTGCCAGTAGTATTAGCGGGGGTAGGAAGACCCAGTACTTC.

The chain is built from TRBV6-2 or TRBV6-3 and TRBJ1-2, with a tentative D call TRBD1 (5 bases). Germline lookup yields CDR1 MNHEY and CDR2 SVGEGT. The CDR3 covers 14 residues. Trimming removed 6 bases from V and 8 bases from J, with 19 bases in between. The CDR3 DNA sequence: TGTGCCAGCAGCCTACAGGCTATGTTAGACGGCTACACCTTC. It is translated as CASSLQAMLDGYTF.

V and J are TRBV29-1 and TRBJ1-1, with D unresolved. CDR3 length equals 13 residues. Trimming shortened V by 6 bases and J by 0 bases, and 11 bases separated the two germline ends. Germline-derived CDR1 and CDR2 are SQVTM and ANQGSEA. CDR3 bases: TGCAGCGTCGCCCGGGGTTTGAACACTGAAGCTTTCTTT. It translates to CSVARGLNTEAFF.

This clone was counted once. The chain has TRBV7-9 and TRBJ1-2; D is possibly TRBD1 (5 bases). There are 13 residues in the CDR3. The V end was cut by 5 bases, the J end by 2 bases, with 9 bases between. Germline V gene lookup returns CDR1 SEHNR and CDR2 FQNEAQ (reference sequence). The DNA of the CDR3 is TGTGCCAGCAGCCTACGACAGAACTATGGCTACACCTTC. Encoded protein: CASSLRQNYGYTF.

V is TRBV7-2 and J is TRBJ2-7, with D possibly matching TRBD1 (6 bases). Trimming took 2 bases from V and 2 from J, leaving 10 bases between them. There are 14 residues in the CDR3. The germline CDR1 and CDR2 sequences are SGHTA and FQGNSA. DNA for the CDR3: TGTGCCAGCAGCTTAACCAGGGGTCCCTACGAGCAGTACTTC. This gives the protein CASSLTRGPYEQYF.

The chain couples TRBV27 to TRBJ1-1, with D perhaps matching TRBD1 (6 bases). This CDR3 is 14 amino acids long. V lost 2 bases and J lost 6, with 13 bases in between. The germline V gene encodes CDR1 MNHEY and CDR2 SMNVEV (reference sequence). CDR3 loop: CASSLHRVGSEAFF. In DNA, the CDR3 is TGTGCCAGCAGTTTACACAGGGTTGGTTCTGAAGCTTTCTTT.